Shown below are 2 T cell receptor beta chains from a single sample sequenced in a study of T cells after yellow fever vaccination. TCRdb reprocessed the 5' RACE reads with MiXCR, giving one entry per CDR3 protein. The sample includes about 170,000 distinct CDR3 sequences, 6.2% seen only once; the top ten take under 3%. The sequencing here drew on CD4+ T cells sorted from PBMCs, taken on the day of the first yellow fever vaccination. These receptors all come from a man aged 18 to 29 who received the YFV17D yellow fever vaccine.

This clonotype was picked up a small number of times. The rearrangement links TRBV5-1 to TRBJ2-1; the match to TRBD2 covers 9 bases. Trimming took 5 bases from V and 6 from J; bases not matched to a gene: 9. The CDR3 sequence is 15 residues long. Germline V gene lookup returns CDR1 SGHRS and CDR2 YFSETQ. The CDR3 loop is CASSSVAGAGNEQFF. Written as DNA, the CDR3 is TGCGCCAGCAGTTCCGTAGCGGGGGCCGGCAATGAGCAGTTCTTC.

The chain uses TRBV29-1 and TRBJ1-5; no clear D. Germline-derived CDR1 and CDR2 are SQVTM and ANQGSEA. The CDR3 runs to 14 residues. The V gene lost 5 bases and the J gene lost 3 bases, with 14 bases spanning the gap. The CDR3 DNA sequence: TGCAGCGTTTTGTTGGCCACAGACAATCAGCCCCAGCATTTT. As protein: CSVLLATDNQPQHF.